Listed here are 23 T cell receptor beta chains from one sample, sequenced in a study of low-dose radiotherapy and immunotherapy resistance in tumors. Time point denoted: after trial treatment. Treatment indicated: LDRT plus nivolumab, ipilimumab, low-dose cyclophosphamide and aspirin (RACIN trial). With TRAV- and TRBV-specific primers, first-strand cDNA was made, covering the alpha and beta chains. The authors amplified TCRs for around 20 PCR cycles with a constant-region primer and a V-primer adapter. From the reads, TCRdb called clonotypes with MiXCR, one entry per CDR3 protein. The data hold more than 70,000 distinct CDR3 sequences, with approximately 22% observed a single time. This material consisted of PBMCs, taken after low-dose radiotherapy plus immunotherapy. These receptors were taken from a female donor with ovarian cancer.

This clonotype occurred many times. The V and J genes are TRBV4-1 and TRBJ2-3, with 13 bases matching TRBD2. Germline CDR1 reads MGHRA; CDR2 reads YSYEKL. This CDR3 is 16 amino acids long. J lost 5 bases, V lost 3 bases, and 5 bases had no gene match. The CDR3 coding sequence is TGCGCCAGCAGCCACGAACTAGCGGGGGGGAGAGATACGCAGTATTTT. This sequence encodes CASSHELAGGRDTQYF.

The chain recombines TRBV13 with TRBJ2-7; 8 bases map to TRBD1. The CDR3 loop spans 14 amino acids. V was pared by 3 bases and J by 4 bases, with 5 bases of the junction left unmatched. CDR1 and CDR2 (germline): PRHDT, FYEKMQ (reference sequence). This CDR3 is CASSFGRGLYEQYF. The CDR3 DNA reads TGTGCCAGCAGCTTCGGCAGGGGGCTTTACGAGCAGTACTTC. The full variable domain, its missing parts supplied by reference TRBV13 and TRBJ2-7, is AAGVIQSPRHLIKEKRETATLKCYPIPRHDTVYWYQQGPGQDPQFLISFYEKMQSDKGSIPDRFSAQQFSDYHSELNMSSLELGDSALYFCASSFGRGLYEQYFGPGTRLTVT.

This clonotype was detected many times. This rearrangement joins TRBV24-1 to TRBJ1-1; 8 nucleotides agree with TRBD1. Germline CDR1 is KGHDR and CDR2 is SFDVKD. The CDR3 is 14 residues long. The trim removed 7 bases at V and 5 bases at J, leaving 8 bases unmatched. CDR3 sequence reads: CATRGQALGTEAFF. As DNA, the CDR3 is TGTGCCACCAGGGGACAGGCCCTCGGGACTGAAGCTTTCTTT.

This clonotype was observed many times. This sequence joins TRBV20-1 and TRBJ2-3, with TRBD2 matching over 9 bases. In germline, CDR1 is DFQATT, CDR2 SNEGSKA (reference sequence). Trimming at V came to 5 bases and at J to 4 bases, leaving 7 bases not matched to a gene. This CDR3 spans 14 amino acids. The CDR3 DNA reads TGCAGTGCTTATAGGCTAGCGGGGTCAGATACGCAGTATTTT. It yields the protein CSAYRLAGSDTQYF.

This clonotype was seen ten or more times. The rearrangement joins TRBV29-1 to TRBJ1-2; TRBD1 might be the D (5 bases). V was pared by 2 bases and J by 2 bases, with 6 bases between. Germline V gene data show CDR1 as SQVTM and CDR2 as ANQGSEA. This CDR3 is built from 12 residues. CDR3 loop: CSVEQGNYGYTF. CDR3 in DNA: TGCAGCGTTGAACAGGGCAACTATGGCTACACCTTC.

The table lists this clonotype with many counts. The genes are TRBV12-3 or TRBV12-4 and TRBJ2-3, with 12 bases fitting TRBD2. This CDR3 is built from 17 residues. The V and J ends lost 6 bases and 0 bases, in that order; junction bases with no gene match: 7. CDR3 sequence: CASSLTSGGISTDTQYF. The CDR3 DNA reads as TGTGCCAGCAGCTTGACTAGCGGGGGCATTAGCACAGATACGCAGTATTTT.

This clonotype was observed at least ten times. This sequence joins TRBV10-3 and TRBJ2-1; maybe TRBD2 (5 bases). Germline CDR1 reads ENHRY; CDR2 reads SYGVKD. The CDR3 runs to 13 residues. Trimming took 10 bases from V and 4 from J, leaving 14 bases between them. The CDR3 protein is CATAPTGYNEQFF. DNA for the CDR3: TGTGCCACGGCGCCGACGGGGTACAATGAGCAGTTCTTC.

Many counts were recorded for this clonotype. The chain has TRBV20-1 and TRBJ1-2, with 8 nucleotides matching TRBD1. Losses at the gene ends were 3 bases for V and 5 bases for J; bases not matched to a gene: 14. CDR1 is DFQATT, CDR2 SNEGSKA, per germline (reference sequence). The CDR3 totals 16 residues. Written as DNA, the CDR3 is TGCAGTGCTAGGGGAATAGGACAGGGCGGACCATATGGCTACACCTTC. Its protein is CSARGIGQGGPYGYTF.

This chain uses TRBV7-2 with TRBJ2-3, with D possibly matching TRBD2 (5 bases). V lost 1 base, J lost 0 bases, and 11 bases lay in between. The CDR3 runs 16 residues. The V gene's germline CDR1 is SGHTA and CDR2 FQGNSA. The CDR3 region is CASSLVGVVSTDTQYF. In DNA, the CDR3 is TGTGCCAGCAGCTTAGTCGGGGTTGTGAGCACAGATACGCAGTATTTT.

This clonotype came up many times. This CDR3 is CASSRRGMLGELFF. In DNA form, the CDR3 reads TGTGCCAGCAGCCGACGGGGGATGCTAGGGGAGCTGTTTTTT. The chain recombines TRBV28 with TRBJ2-2; possibly TRBD2 for D (6 bases). The CDR3 consists of 14 residues. The germline V gene encodes CDR1 MDHEN and CDR2 SYDVKM. V lost 6 bases and J lost 8, with 16 bases in between.

This clonotype has a count of ten or more. J is TRBJ2-2 and V is TRBV24-1; D is ambiguous. Trimming left V 8 bases short and J 0 bases short, with 6 bases between. In germline, CDR1 is KGHDR, CDR2 SFDVKD. This CDR3 has 13 amino acids. The CDR3 loop reads CATMFSNTGELFF. CDR3 in DNA: TGTGCCACCATGTTCTCGAACACCGGGGAGCTGTTTTTT.

This clonotype was counted many times. The chain joins TRBV28 to TRBJ1-4, with a possible D match to TRBD1 (5 bases). V was pared by 5 bases and J by 8 bases, with 15 bases between. This CDR3 has 14 residues. Germline V gives CDR1 MDHEN, CDR2 SYDVKM. The CDR3 DNA sequence: TGTGCCAGCAGTGTCCCGGGACCTCGGGAAAAACTGTTTTTT. It is translated as CASSVPGPREKLFF.

In regard to this clonotype: A far larger clone is off by one base, so a read error is likely. The rearrangement uses TRBV24-1 and TRBJ2-7, with 10 bases identical to TRBD2. Germline CDR1 and CDR2: KGHDR and SFDVKD. The length of the CDR3 is 16 residues. V was pared by 4 bases and J by 7 bases, with 12 bases of the junction left unmatched. In DNA form, the CDR3 reads TGTGCCACCAGTGACTTTAGCGGGGGGACCTACAATGAGCAGTACTTC. This encodes CATSDFSGGTYNEQYF.

The chain carries TRBV5-8 and TRBJ2-7; TRBD2 matches 9 bases. In germline, CDR1 is SGHTS, CDR2 YDEGEE. The CDR3 contains 16 residues. J gave up 5 bases and V 4 bases, and 13 bases lay outside the gene matches. CDR3 amino acids: CASSRGPSGESNEQYF. CDR3 in DNA: TGTGCCAGCAGCAGAGGGCCTAGCGGGGAATCAAACGAGCAGTACTTC.

In its sample, this clonotype was seen many times. This chain links TRBV18 with TRBJ1-6, with D hard to call. CDR3 length equals 13 residues. Germline V CDR1 and CDR2: KGHSH, LQKENI. Trimming left V 3 bases short and J 6 bases short, with 6 bases between. The CDR3: CASSPDGNSPLHF. In DNA, the CDR3 is TGTGCCAGCTCACCGGACGGTAATTCACCCCTCCACTTT.

This clonotype appeared many times. This chain connects TRBV7-2 to TRBJ2-1, with TRBD2 identical over 14 bases. This CDR3 spans 17 amino acids. The germline V gene has CDR1 SGHTA and CDR2 FQGNSA. Losses at the gene ends were 5 bases for V and 4 bases for J; bases not matched to a gene: 7. The CDR3 DNA follows: TGTGCCAGCAGCCCCTCCCGACTAGCGGGAGGGTACAATGAGCAGTTCTTC. Its protein is CASSPSRLAGGYNEQFF.

This clonotype was seen only once. A far larger clone is a single base away, which makes a read error likely. The V gene is TRBV6-1, the J gene TRBJ2-7; D is undetermined. The CDR3 contains 13 residues. Between the trimmed V and J ends, which lost 0 bases and 7 bases, there was a span of 10 bases. Germline CDR1 is MNHNS and CDR2 is SASEGT. CDR3 region: CASSEASPNEQYF. CDR3 DNA: TGTGCCAGCAGTGAAGCGTCTCCGAATGAGCAGTACTTC.

Ten or more counts support this clonotype. This sequence joins TRBV10-3 and TRBJ1-6; TRBD1 is a possible D gene (6 bases). The CDR3 contains 17 residues. Germline V gene sequence: CDR1 ENHRY, CDR2 SYGVKD. The V and J ends lost 8 bases and 5 bases respectively, with 22 bases between them. CDR3 protein: CAIAQGIGAADNSPLHF. The CDR3, as DNA: TGTGCCATCGCCCAGGGGATCGGAGCTGCGGATAATTCACCCCTCCACTTT.

At least ten counts were recorded for this clonotype. The rearrangement joins TRBV3-1 to TRBJ2-3; 13 bases align to TRBD2. Unmatched junction bases numbered 8, after V lost 2 bases and J lost 6 bases. The germline gives CDR1 LGHDT, CDR2 YNNKEL (reference sequence). CDR3 length: 17 amino acids. In DNA, the CDR3 is TGTGCCAGCAGCCAAACCAAAGGACTAGCGGGAGCTGATACGCAGTATTTT. Its translation: CASSQTKGLAGADTQYF.

V gene TRBV4-1 combines with J gene TRBJ2-1, with D perhaps TRBD2 (5 bases). The CDR3 length is 17 residues. Trimming removed 0 bases from V and 0 bases from J, with 12 bases in between. Germline V gives CDR1 MGHRA, CDR2 YSYEKL. CDR3 protein: CASSQDGGQLSYNEQFF. The CDR3 DNA is TGCGCCAGCAGCCAAGATGGCGGGCAGCTCTCCTACAATGAGCAGTTCTTC.

This clonotype was seen repeatedly, ten times or more. The V call is TRBV7-2, the J call TRBJ2-7; the D is unclear. The CDR3 consists of 15 residues. V shed 6 bases and J shed 4 bases, with 19 bases lying between them. Germline CDR1 reads SGHTA; CDR2 reads FQGNSA. The CDR3 here is CASSRDFSQLYEQYF. In DNA form, the CDR3 reads TGTGCCAGCAGTCGAGATTTTAGCCAATTATACGAGCAGTACTTC.

The sample holds a few counts of this clonotype. One base separates it from a far larger clone, so it is likely a read error. The CDR3, as DNA: TGTGCCAGCAGCTTGATGCTAGCGGGGAGGAAAGAGCAGTTCTTC. Its protein is CASSLMLAGRKEQFF. The V and J genes are TRBV5-3 and TRBJ2-1; TRBD2 matches 9 bases. TRBV5-3 is classed as an ORF, of uncertain function. The CDR3 runs 15 residues.

Here the CDR3 reads CGAGNTEAFF. The CDR3 DNA reads as TGTGGGGCGGGGAACACTGAAGCTTTCTTT. The rearrangement uses TRBV28 and TRBJ1-1, with D hard to call. The CDR3 runs 10 residues. Germline V lookup: CDR1 MDHEN, CDR2 SYDVKM.